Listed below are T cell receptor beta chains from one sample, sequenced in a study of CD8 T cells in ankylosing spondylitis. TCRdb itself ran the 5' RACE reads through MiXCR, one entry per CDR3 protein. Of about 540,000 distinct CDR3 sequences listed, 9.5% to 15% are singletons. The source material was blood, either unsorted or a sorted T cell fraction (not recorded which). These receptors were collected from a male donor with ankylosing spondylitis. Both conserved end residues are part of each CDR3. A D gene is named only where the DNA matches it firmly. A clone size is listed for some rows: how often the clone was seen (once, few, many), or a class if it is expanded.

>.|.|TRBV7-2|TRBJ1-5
TGTGCCAGCAGCTCGCTGGTTCCGAATCAGCCCCAGCATTTT
CASSSLVPNQPQHF
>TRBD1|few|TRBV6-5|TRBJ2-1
TGTGCCAGCAGTTACTCCAACAGGGGTTCCTACAATGAGCAGTTCTTC
CASSYSNRGSYNEQFF
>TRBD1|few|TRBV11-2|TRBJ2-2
TGTGCCAGCAGCTTGGGGACAGGGTCGTTGGGGGAGCTGTTTTTT
CASSLGTGSLGELFF
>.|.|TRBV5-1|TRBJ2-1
TGCGCCAGCAGCGCGGGCGCAGGACTTAGTAACTACAATGAGCAGTTCTTC
CASSAGAGLSNYNEQFF
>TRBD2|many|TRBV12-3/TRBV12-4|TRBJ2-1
TGTGCCAGCAGCCCTCTAGCGGGAGGGAATGAGCAGTTCTTC
CASSPLAGGNEQFF
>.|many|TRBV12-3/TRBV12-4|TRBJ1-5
TGTGCCAGCAGCCGGACAGTGTTTCAGCCCCAGCATTTT
CASSRTVFQPQHF
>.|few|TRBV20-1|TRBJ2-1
TGCAGTGCTAGAGTTATCACTACCACCCTCAATGAGCAGTTCTTC
CSARVITTTLNEQFF
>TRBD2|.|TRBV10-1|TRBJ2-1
TGCGCCAGCAGTGAACTAGCGGGGCGTGAGCAGTTCTTC
CASSELAGREQFF
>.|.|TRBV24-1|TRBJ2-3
TGTGCCACCAGTGACCCCCCTCCAGGGGAAGATACGCAGTATTTT
CATSDPPPGEDTQYF
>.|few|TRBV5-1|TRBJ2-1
TGCGCCAGCAGCTTGGGACAGGCGTTCTACAATGAGCAGTTCTTC
CASSLGQAFYNEQFF
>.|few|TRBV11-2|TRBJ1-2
TGTGCCAGCAGCACACTACAGGGAGATGGCTACACCTTC
CASSTLQGDGYTF
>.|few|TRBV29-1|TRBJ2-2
TGCAGCGTCATCAGAAACACCGGGGAGCTGTTTTTT
CSVIRNTGELFF
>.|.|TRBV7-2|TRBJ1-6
TGTGCCAGCAGCTTAGTCGGGACTAATTCACCCCTCCACTTT
CASSLVGTNSPLHF
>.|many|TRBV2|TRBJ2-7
TGTGCCAGCAGTGAAGAGGGCACTCCAGAGTCTTGGTGCTTC
CASSEEGTPESWCF
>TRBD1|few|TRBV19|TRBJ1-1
TGTGCCAGTAGAACCCGAGGGGGCTCGAACACTGAAGCTTTCTTT
CASRTRGGSNTEAFF
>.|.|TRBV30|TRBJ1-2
TGTGCCTGGAGTGTCAAGGGTCGAGGTGGCTACACCTTC
CAWSVKGRGGYTF
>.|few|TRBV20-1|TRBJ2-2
TGCAGTGCTAGTCGGGCGGGGGCCCGGAACACCGGGGAGCTGTTTTTT
CSASRAGARNTGELFF
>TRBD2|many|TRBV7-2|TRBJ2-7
TGTGCCAGCAGCTTGAGCGGGACCTCCTACGAGCAGTACTTC
CASSLSGTSYEQYF
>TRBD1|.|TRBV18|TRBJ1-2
TGTGCCAGCTCAGCCTCCCGGGACAGGGATGGCTACACCTTC
CASSASRDRDGYTF
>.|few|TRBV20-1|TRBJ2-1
TGCAGTGCTCCCCCCGGGGGCTTCTCCTACAATGAGCAGTTCTTC
CSAPPGGFSYNEQFF
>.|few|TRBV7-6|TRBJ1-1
TGTGCCAGCGGGCAGGGCACTGAAGCTTTCTTT
CASGQGTEAFF
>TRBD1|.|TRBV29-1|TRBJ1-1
TGCAGCGTCCGACCGGACAGGACTGACACTGAAGCTTTCTTT
CSVRPDRTDTEAFF
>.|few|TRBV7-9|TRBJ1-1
TGTGCCAGCAGGACACGTTGGGACACTGAAGCTTTCTTT
CASRTRWDTEAFF
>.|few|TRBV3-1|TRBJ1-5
TGTGCCAGCAGCCAAGGACGGATTCAGCCCCAGCATTTT
CASSQGRIQPQHF
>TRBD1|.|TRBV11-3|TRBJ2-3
TGTGCCAGCAGCACCCGGACAGGGACAGATACGCAGTATTTT
CASSTRTGTDTQYF
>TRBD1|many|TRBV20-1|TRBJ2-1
TGCAGTGCTAGAGATCACCGGCTAGCTCCAGGGGGGCAGTTCTTC
CSARDHRLAPGGQFF
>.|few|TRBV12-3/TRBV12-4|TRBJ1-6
TGTGCCAGCAGTTTTCTAGGGGACGGGAATTCACCCCTCCACTTT
CASSFLGDGNSPLHF
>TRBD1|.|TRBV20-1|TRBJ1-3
TGCAGTGCAGCAAATCAGGGGGGACAGGGAAACACCATATATTTT
CSAANQGGQGNTIYF
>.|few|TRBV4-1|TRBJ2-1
TGCGCCAGCAGCCATGACGTCCTAGCTGCGACGCAGTTCTTC
CASSHDVLAATQFF
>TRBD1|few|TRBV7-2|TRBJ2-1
TGTGCCAGCAGCTTACAGGGGGCTGTGTGGAATGAGCAGTTCTTC
CASSLQGAVWNEQFF
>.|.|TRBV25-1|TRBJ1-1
TGTGCCAGCAGTTTCACTGGGAGGGAGGCTTTCTTT
CASSFTGREAFF
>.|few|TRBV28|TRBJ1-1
TGTGCCAGCAGTCCACCACAGGGAATGACTGAAGCTTTCTTT
CASSPPQGMTEAFF